Shown below are 21 T cell receptor beta chains from a single sample sequenced in a study of blood T cell repertoires in COVID-19. Data came from immunoSEQ multiplex PCR; TCRdb stores just in-frame clones and leaves some out. Counted here are a few hundred thousand clones, about 89% occurring once; the ten biggest clones make up roughly 2.1%. Sequenced input: peripheral blood. The receptor source for this set is a man over 45 with acute or convalescent COVID-19.

The chain has TRBV6-1 and TRBJ2-1; unclear D gene. V was trimmed by 1 base and J by 12 bases, leaving 10 bases between them. CDR1 is MNHNS, CDR2 SASEGT, per germline. The CDR3 has 12 amino acids. The CDR3 loop is CASSEGGLWQFF. The CDR3 DNA follows: TGTGCCAGCAGTGAAGGCGGTTTATGGCAGTTCTTC.

The chain couples TRBV5-1 to TRBJ2-7; TRBD2 matches 9 bases. Germline V lookup: CDR1 SGHRS, CDR2 YFSETQ. Trimming at V came to 2 bases and at J to 3 bases, leaving 6 bases not matched to a gene. The CDR3 spans 15 residues. The DNA for the CDR3 is TGCGCCAGCAGCTTAAGGACTAGCGCCAACTACGAGCAGTACTTC. Translated, it gives CASSLRTSANYEQYF.

The chain combines TRBV4-1 with TRBJ1-4; D not certain. Trimming took 7 bases from V and 8 from J, leaving 17 bases between them. From germline, CDR1 is MGHRA and CDR2 YSYEKL. The CDR3 loop spans 14 amino acids. The CDR3 coding sequence is TGCGCCAGCACCTCCACCGGGAGACGGGAAAAACTGTTTTTT. Encoded protein: CASTSTGRREKLFF.

CDR3 in amino acids: CASSLVRSGYGYTF. CDR3 DNA: TGTGCCAGCAGCTTAGTCCGGTCGGGCTATGGCTACACCTTC. The rearrangement uses TRBV11-2 and TRBJ1-2; D remains ambiguous. The germline gives CDR1 SGHAT, CDR2 FQNNGV. V lost 1 base to trimming and J lost 4 bases, with 10 bases between them. The CDR3 is 14 amino acids.

The chain uses TRBV12-3 or TRBV12-4 and TRBJ1-1; no clear D. Trimming took off 1 base at V and 10 bases at J, with 10 bases between the two ends. CDR3 length: 12 residues. CDR3 residues: CASSLEGGRAFF. CDR3 DNA sequence: TGTGCCAGCAGTTTAGAGGGTGGGAGAGCTTTCTTT.

V and J are TRBV5-8 and TRBJ2-2; TRBD1 is a possible D gene (6 bases). Trimming cost V 9 bases and J 5 bases, with 23 bases left between them. CDR3 length: 16 residues. Germline CDR1 is SGHTS and CDR2 is YDEGEE. The CDR3 DNA sequence: TGTGCCACCATCCGGGAAGACAGGTTCTTTACCGGGGAGCTGTTTTTT. The encoded protein is CATIREDRFFTGELFF.

This clone was seen a few times. The chain is built from TRBV7-9 and TRBJ2-5, with a weak D call TRBD1 (5 bases). Trimming pared 5 bases from V and 6 bases from J, leaving 16 bases between. CDR1 is SEHNR and CDR2 is FQNEAQ in the germline V gene (reference sequence). The CDR3 has 14 residues. The CDR3 coding sequence is TGTGCCAGCAGCCCGCCGGACACGGAGAAGACCCAGTACTTC. Translation gives CASSPPDTEKTQYF. Full variable domain (rest looked up from reference TRBV7-9 and TRBJ2-5): DTGVSQNPRHKITKRGQNVTFRCDPISEHNRLYWYRQTLGQGPEFLTYFQNEAQLEKSRLLSDRFSAERPKGSFSTLEIQRTEQGDSAMYLCASSPPDTEKTQYFGPGTRLLVL.

CDR3 sequence (DNA): TGCGCCAGCGCTCCGGGGGGGACCACCTACGAGCAGTACTTC. Translation gives CASAPGGTTYEQYF. The chain has TRBV5-1 and TRBJ2-7, with 8 bases aligning to TRBD2. Germline assignment: CDR1 SGHRS and CDR2 YFSETQ. Trimming at V came to 7 bases and at J to 2 bases, leaving 8 bases not matched to a gene. CDR3 length: 14 residues.

This clone has just a few counts. The chain combines TRBV9 with TRBJ1-2; 8 nucleotides agree with TRBD1. The CDR3 sequence is 13 residues long. Looked up from germline, CDR1 is SGDLS and CDR2 is YYNGEE. V lost 1 base and J lost 8; bases outside the gene matches: 4. In DNA, the CDR3 is TGTGCCAGCAGCGTATCAGGGGGCATGGGCTACACCTTC. It specifies CASSVSGGMGYTF. Drawing the rest from reference TRBV9 and TRBJ1-2, the complete variable domain is DSGVTQTPKHLITATGQRVTLRCSPRSGDLSVYWYQQSLDQGLQFLIQYYNGEERAKGNILERFSAQQFPDLHSELNLSSLELGDSALYFCASSVSGGMGYTFGSGTRLTVV.

V is TRBV19 and J is TRBJ1-4; D uncertain. The CDR3 has 12 residues. Germline-derived CDR1 and CDR2 are LNHDA and SQIVND (reference sequence). The V and J ends lost 5 bases and 8 bases respectively, with 9 bases between them. The CDR3: CASSLTGEKLFF. In DNA, the CDR3 is TGTGCCAGTAGTCTTACGGGAGAAAAACTGTTTTTT.

This chain connects TRBV2 to TRBJ2-2; 8 bases align to TRBD2. The germline V gene has CDR1 SNHLY and CDR2 FYNNEI. This CDR3 contains 13 residues. V lost 8 bases to trimming and J lost 7 bases; unmatched junction nucleotides: 6. This CDR3 reads CASRAGGRGELFF. For the CDR3, the DNA is TGTGCCAGCCGGGCGGGGGGCCGCGGGGAGCTGTTTTTT. Drawing the rest from reference TRBV2 and TRBJ2-2, the complete variable domain is EPEVTQTPSHQVTQMGQEVILRCVPISNHLYFYWYRQILGQKVEFLVSFYNNEISEKSEIFDDQFSVERPDGSNFTLKIRSTKLEDSAMYFCASRAGGRGELFFGEGSRLTVL.

The rearrangement joins TRBV29-1 to TRBJ2-3; 8 nucleotides line up with TRBD1. V was clipped by 7 bases and J by 4 bases; unmatched bases: 10. Germline assignment: CDR1 SQVTM and CDR2 ANQGSEA. The CDR3 is made up of 14 amino acids. The CDR3 is CSALQGGPADTQYF. The CDR3 nucleotides are TGCAGCGCACTACAGGGGGGTCCGGCAGATACGCAGTATTTT.

The chain recombines TRBV7-2 with TRBJ2-1; maybe TRBD2 (7 bases). V was cut by 4 bases and J by 6 bases, with 19 bases left in between. Germline V gene lookup returns CDR1 SGHTA and CDR2 FQGNSA. CDR3 length: 16 residues. CDR3 loop: CASSSHLRGGLNEQFF. In nucleotides, the CDR3 is TGTGCCAGCAGCTCCCATTTAAGGGGGGGCCTCAATGAGCAGTTCTTC.

The chain employs TRBV5-1 and TRBJ2-3, with 8 bases matching TRBD2. V was clipped by 4 bases and J by 4 bases; unmatched bases: 17. Per the germline V gene, CDR1 is SGHRS and CDR2 is YFSETQ. There are 18 residues in the CDR3. In DNA, the CDR3 is TGCGCCAGCAGCGTGGGCAATAGCGGGGCAACGGTCCCAGATACGCAGTATTTT. Translating gives CASSVGNSGATVPDTQYF. The complete variable domain, with remaining parts taken from reference TRBV5-1 and TRBJ2-3, reads KAGVTQTPRYLIKTRGQQVTLSCSPISGHRSVSWYQQTPGQGLQFLFEYFSETQRNKGNFPGRFSGRQFSNSRSEMNVSTLELGDSALYLCASSVGNSGATVPDTQYFGPGTRLTVL.

V gene TRBV2 combines with J gene TRBJ2-7, with 8 bases matching TRBD1. This CDR3 contains 15 residues. Trimming at V came to 4 bases and at J to 2 bases, leaving 7 bases not matched to a gene. The germline gives CDR1 SNHLY, CDR2 FYNNEI. DNA for the CDR3: TGTGCCAGCAGTGTAGAGGACAGGGCTCCCTACGAGCAGTACTTC. Translating gives CASSVEDRAPYEQYF.

V gene TRBV7-3 combines with J gene TRBJ2-2; the match to TRBD1 covers 7 bases. V was clipped by 5 bases and J by 6 bases; unmatched bases: 12. There are 16 residues in the CDR3. Germline CDR1 is SGHTA and CDR2 is FQGTGA. This CDR3 reads CASSTPEGGAAGELFF. CDR3 in DNA: TGTGCCAGCAGCACCCCCGAAGGGGGCGCCGCCGGGGAGCTGTTTTTT.

The V gene is TRBV7-9, the J gene TRBJ1-4, with TRBD1 matching over 9 bases. CDR3 length equals 13 residues. J was trimmed by 11 bases and V by 5 bases; bases with no gene match: 6. In germline, CDR1 is SEHNR, CDR2 FQNEAQ (reference sequence). The DNA for the CDR3 is TGTGCCAGCAGCGAGGGACAGGGTTATAAACTGTTTTTT. This codes for CASSEGQGYKLFF.

This chain uses TRBV11-2 with TRBJ2-5; 15 bases map to TRBD2. There are 18 residues in the CDR3. The ends lost 1 base at V and 7 bases at J; junction bases unmatched: 10. Germline V gives CDR1 SGHAT, CDR2 FQNNGV. The chain's CDR3 is CASSLGGTSGGRRGTQYF. CDR3 nucleotide sequence: TGTGCCAGCAGCTTAGGTGGGACTAGCGGGGGGCGCCGGGGGACCCAGTACTTC.

With regard to this clone: Distinct nucleotide sequences in the sample also encode this CDR3. The chain employs TRBV7-9 and TRBJ1-1; 10 bases are a match to TRBD1. The CDR3 contains 15 residues. V trimming: 4 bases; J trimming: 0 bases; junction bases outside the gene matches: 2. Germline V CDR1 and CDR2: SEHNR, FQNEAQ (reference sequence). The CDR3 DNA follows: TGTGCCAGCAGCTGGACAGGGGGACTGAACACTGAAGCTTTCTTT. It translates to CASSWTGGLNTEAFF.

In DNA, the CDR3 is TGTGCCAGCAGGGCCGGGACTAGCGGGGGGAGCTCCTACAATGAGCAGTTCTTC. The encoded protein is CASRAGTSGGSSYNEQFF. This chain joins TRBV2 and TRBJ2-1; 15 bases fit TRBD2. There are 18 residues in the CDR3. From germline, CDR1 is SNHLY and CDR2 FYNNEI. Losses at the gene ends were 6 bases for V and 0 bases for J; bases not matched to a gene: 6.

This clone was counted a single time. The chain has TRBV11-2 and TRBJ2-7; D remains unclear. CDR1 and CDR2 from the germline V gene are SGHAT and FQNNGV. CDR3 size: 14 residues. Trimming stripped 6 bases from V and 0 bases from J, with 12 bases between. CDR3 sequence reads: CASRLDTGSYEQYF. Here the CDR3 DNA reads TGTGCCAGCAGACTTGACACCGGCTCCTACGAGCAGTACTTC.